This entry lists 4 T cell receptor beta chains sequenced from one sample in a study of blood T cells in healthy people across ages. Alongside a J-beta primer mix, a sample-barcoded 5' primer served in a second PCR lasting about 7 to 11 cycles. From the 5' RACE reads, TCRdb called clonotypes with MiXCR, one entry per CDR3 protein. The sample includes about 1.5 million distinct CDR3 sequences, 35% to 45% of them seen just once. Sequencing used blood. These receptor sequences come from a woman younger than 35 in good health.

The table lists this clonotype with many counts. The V and J genes are TRBV5-1 and TRBJ2-1; D unclear. The CDR3 contains 11 residues. The V gene lost 1 base and the J gene lost 8 bases, with 4 bases spanning the gap. Germline loops: CDR1 SGHRS, CDR2 YFSETQ. Written as DNA, the CDR3 is TGCGCCAGCAGCTTGTTATATGAGCAGTTCTTC. Translating it yields CASSLLYEQFF.

In this sample, this clonotype turned up a few times. The chain is built from TRBV4-1 and TRBJ1-1, with TRBD1 identical over 10 bases. After removal of 0 bases from V and 3 bases from J, the junction contained 4 bases not matched to a gene. The germline V gene encodes CDR1 MGHRA and CDR2 YSYEKL. CDR3 length equals 16 residues. This CDR3 is CASSQDRDRGYTEAFF. The CDR3 DNA follows: TGCGCCAGCAGCCAAGATCGGGACAGGGGATACACTGAAGCTTTCTTT.

The CDR3 region is CASSLAGAGVADTQYF. The CDR3 nucleotides are TGCGCCAGCAGCTTGGCCGGGGCAGGGGTAGCAGATACGCAGTATTTT. This chain joins TRBV5-1 and TRBJ2-3; a possible D gene is TRBD1 (6 bases). Trimming removed 0 bases at V and 4 bases at J, with 15 bases between. This CDR3 is 16 amino acids long. Germline V CDR1 and CDR2: SGHRS, YFSETQ. Full variable domain (remainder filled in from reference TRBV5-1 and TRBJ2-3): KAGVTQTPRYLIKTRGQQVTLSCSPISGHRSVSWYQQTPGQGLQFLFEYFSETQRNKGNFPGRFSGRQFSNSRSEMNVSTLELGDSALYLCASSLAGAGVADTQYFGPGTRLTVL.

This clonotype was observed a single time. The chain couples TRBV12-3 or TRBV12-4 to TRBJ2-5, with TRBD2 identical over 11 bases. The CDR3 totals 14 residues. After removal of 10 bases from V and 1 base from J, the junction contained 5 bases not matched to a gene. The CDR3 loop is CATRLAGSQETQYF. The CDR3 bases are TGTGCCACCCGACTAGCGGGAAGCCAAGAGACCCAGTACTTC.